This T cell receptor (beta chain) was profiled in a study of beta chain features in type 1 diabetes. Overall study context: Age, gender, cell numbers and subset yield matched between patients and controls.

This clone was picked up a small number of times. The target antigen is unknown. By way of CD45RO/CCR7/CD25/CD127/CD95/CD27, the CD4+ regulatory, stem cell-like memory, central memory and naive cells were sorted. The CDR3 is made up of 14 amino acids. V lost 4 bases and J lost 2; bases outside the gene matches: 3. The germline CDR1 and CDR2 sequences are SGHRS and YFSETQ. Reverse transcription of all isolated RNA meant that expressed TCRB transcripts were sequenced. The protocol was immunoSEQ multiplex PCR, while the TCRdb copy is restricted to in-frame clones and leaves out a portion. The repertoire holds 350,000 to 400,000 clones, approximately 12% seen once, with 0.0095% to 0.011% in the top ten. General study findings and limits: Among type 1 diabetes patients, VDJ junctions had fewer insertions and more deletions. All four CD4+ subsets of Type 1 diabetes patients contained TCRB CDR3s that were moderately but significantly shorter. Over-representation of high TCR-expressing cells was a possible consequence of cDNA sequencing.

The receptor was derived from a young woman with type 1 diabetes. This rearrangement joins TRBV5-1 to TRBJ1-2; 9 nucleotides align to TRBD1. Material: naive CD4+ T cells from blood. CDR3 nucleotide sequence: TGCGCCAGCAGCGTACAGGGGGCCAACTATGGCTACACCTTC. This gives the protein CASSVQGANYGYTF.